The 31 T cell receptor beta chains reported below all come from one sample, sequenced in a study of blood T cell repertoires in COVID-19. Sequencing used immunoSEQ multiplex PCR; TCRdb keeps in-frame clones, though not all of them. The profile shows roughly 280,000 clones, 89% of them singletons. What was sequenced was peripheral blood. The receptors here all came from a man aged 45 to 65 with acute or convalescent COVID-19.

The rearrangement joins TRBV5-1 to TRBJ2-5; TRBD2 aligns across 7 bases. This CDR3 has 16 residues. Germline CDR1 reads SGHRS; CDR2 reads YFSETQ. J lost 1 base, V lost 0 bases, and 6 bases had no gene match. CDR3 bases: TGCGCCAGCAGCTTGGGCGGGGGACCCGCCCAAGAGACCCAGTACTTC. Protein sequence: CASSLGGGPAQETQYF. Variable domain in full (rest from reference TRBV5-1 and TRBJ2-5): KAGVTQTPRYLIKTRGQQVTLSCSPISGHRSVSWYQQTPGQGLQFLFEYFSETQRNKGNFPGRFSGRQFSNSRSEMNVSTLELGDSALYLCASSLGGGPAQETQYFGPGTRLLVL.

The chain employs TRBV5-4 and TRBJ1-1; 9 bases map to TRBD1. Per germline, CDR1 SGHNT and CDR2 YYREEE (reference sequence). V lost 4 bases to trimming and J lost 6 bases; unmatched junction nucleotides: 4. The CDR3 consists of 13 residues. The CDR3 DNA reads TGTGCCAGCAGCACAGGGGGCTCACCTGAAGCTTTCTTT. This sequence encodes CASSTGGSPEAFF.

This clone was seen a handful of times. This CDR3 reads CASSPGTGLLGSYNSPLHF. The CDR3 DNA sequence: TGTGCCAGCAGCCCCGGGACAGGACTCTTGGGGTCCTATAATTCACCCCTCCACTTT. The chain has TRBV7-6 and TRBJ1-6; 8 bases are a match to TRBD1. The V and J ends lost 5 bases and 1 base, in that order; junction bases with no gene match: 13. Germline lookup yields CDR1 SGHVS and CDR2 FNYEAQ. CDR3 length: 19 residues.

As to this clone: Within the sample, other DNA sequences also encode this same CDR3. The chain has TRBV4-1 and TRBJ1-5; D gene unclear. The V gene's germline CDR1 is MGHRA and CDR2 YSYEKL. The V end lost 0 bases, the J end lost 2 bases, and 11 bases lay between the germline ends. CDR3 length: 16 residues. The CDR3 loop reads CASSQDRWQGNQPQHF. CDR3 DNA: TGCGCCAGCAGCCAAGATCGATGGCAGGGCAATCAGCCCCAGCATTTT.

This clone was seen just once. The chain uses TRBV29-1 and TRBJ2-1, with D possibly TRBD2 on 6 matching bases. The CDR3 runs to 15 residues. The germline CDR1 and CDR2 sequences are SQVTM and ANQGSEA. Trimming left V 1 base short and J 4 bases short, with 14 bases between. The CDR3 sequence is CSVEVGAGSYNEQFF. The CDR3 region has the DNA TGCAGCGTTGAAGTTGGAGCGGGCTCATACAATGAGCAGTTCTTC.

The rearrangement uses TRBV18 and TRBJ2-7; 10 bases are a match to TRBD1. The CDR3 sequence is 13 residues long. From germline, CDR1 is KGHSH and CDR2 LQKENI. Trimming at V came to 6 bases and at J to 9 bases, leaving 8 bases not matched to a gene. CDR3 in DNA: TGTGCCAGCTCGGCCGGGACAGGGGAGGGGCAGTACTTC. Translation gives CASSAGTGEGQYF.

This sequence joins TRBV30 and TRBJ2-7; no firm D call. Per the germline V gene, CDR1 is GTSNPN and CDR2 is SVGIG (reference sequence). The CDR3 covers 12 residues. V lost 0 bases to trimming and J lost 3 bases, with 6 bases between them. CDR3 sequence (DNA): TGTGCCTGGAGTGTGGAGTTCTACGAGCAGTACTTC. As protein: CAWSVEFYEQYF.

V gene TRBV19 combines with J gene TRBJ2-7; tentatively, D is TRBD2 (6 bases). Germline assignment: CDR1 LNHDA and CDR2 SQIVND (reference sequence). The CDR3 has 12 amino acids. Trimming took off 5 bases at V and 3 bases at J, with 8 bases between the two ends. Written as DNA, the CDR3 is TGTGCCAGTAGTGGGGACTTCTACGAGCAGTACTTC. Encoded protein: CASSGDFYEQYF.

V gene TRBV18 combines with J gene TRBJ1-1; 7 positions match TRBD1. The CDR3 spans 16 residues. CDR1 is KGHSH, CDR2 LQKENI, per germline. J lost 2 bases, V lost 6 bases, and 12 bases had no gene match. Here the CDR3 DNA reads TGTGCCAGCTCCCCCCAGGGGGGAGATACTAACACTGAAGCTTTCTTT. Protein sequence: CASSPQGGDTNTEAFF. Variable domain in full (rest from reference TRBV18 and TRBJ1-1): NAGVMQNPRHLVRRRGQEARLRCSPMKGHSHVYWYRQLPEEGLKFMVYLQKENIIDESGMPKERFSAEFPKEGPSILRIQQVVRGDSAAYFCASSPQGGDTNTEAFFGQGTRLTVV.

The chain has TRBV2 and TRBJ2-4; tentatively, D is TRBD2 (6 bases). CDR1 and CDR2 (germline): SNHLY, FYNNEI. This CDR3 spans 16 amino acids. Trimming removed 6 bases at V and 8 bases at J, with 23 bases between. DNA for the CDR3: TGTGCCAGCAGCCTTGACCGGACCGCTGGAGGGGACATTCAGTACTTC. Translating it yields CASSLDRTAGGDIQYF.

The CDR3: CASSLEGGYGDTEAFF. The DNA of the CDR3 is TGTGCCAGCTCACTTGAAGGGGGCTATGGGGACACTGAAGCTTTCTTT. The chain has TRBV18 and TRBJ1-1; 7 bases match TRBD1. This CDR3 comprises 16 residues. Looked up from germline, CDR1 is KGHSH and CDR2 is LQKENI. With 4 bases clipped from V and 3 bases from J, the junction kept 11 bases outside the gene matches.

This clone has just one count. The chain joins TRBV5-4 to TRBJ2-1, with TRBD2 matching 10 bases. The V gene end was trimmed by 2 bases and the J gene end by 4 bases; junction bases not matched to a gene: 9. The CDR3 sequence is 17 residues long. Per germline, CDR1 SGHNT and CDR2 YYREEE (reference sequence). DNA of the CDR3: TGTGCCAGCAGCTTAACCCTAGCTAGCGGGGGTTACAATGAGCAGTTCTTC. Residues: CASSLTLASGGYNEQFF.

The genes are TRBV6-6 and TRBJ1-5; 7 bases align to TRBD1. The V gene end was trimmed by 7 bases and the J gene end by 5 bases; junction bases not matched to a gene: 5. Germline V gives CDR1 MNHNY, CDR2 SVGAGI (reference sequence). The CDR3 is 13 residues long. CDR3 region: CASKGTADQPQHF. The CDR3, as DNA: TGTGCCAGCAAAGGGACAGCCGATCAGCCCCAGCATTTT.

This clone has only a few counts. The chain carries TRBV7-8 and TRBJ1-1; D possibly corresponds to TRBD1 (6 bases). The germline V gene has CDR1 SGHVS and CDR2 FQNEAQ. The CDR3 is made up of 13 amino acids. V lost 3 bases, J lost 5 bases, and 10 bases lay in between. CDR3 residues: CASSFTGPTEAFF. CDR3 DNA: TGTGCCAGCAGCTTCACAGGGCCTACTGAAGCTTTCTTT.

The chain recombines TRBV9 with TRBJ2-5; D uncertain. V was shortened by 0 bases and J by 3 bases, with 12 bases between the two germline ends. Germline CDR1 and CDR2: SGDLS and YYNGEE. The CDR3 is made up of 15 amino acids. The CDR3 reads CASSVGWADKETQYF. The CDR3 nucleotides read TGTGCCAGCAGCGTAGGCTGGGCAGACAAAGAGACCCAGTACTTC.

This chain links TRBV15 with TRBJ2-2; possible D gene TRBD1, 5 bases. The CDR3 contains 17 residues. Germline CDR1 LNHNV, CDR2 YYDKDF (reference sequence). V was pared by 1 base and J by 3 bases, with 15 bases between. The CDR3 here is CATSRVQGLKDTGELFF. DNA of the CDR3: TGTGCCACCAGCAGAGTTCAGGGTCTTAAGGACACCGGGGAGCTGTTTTTT.

This chain connects TRBV6-5 to TRBJ1-5, with TRBD1 identical over 9 bases. Germline values: CDR1 MNHEY, CDR2 SVGAGI. The trim removed 2 bases at V and 2 bases at J, leaving 1 base unmatched. The CDR3 totals 15 residues. This CDR3 reads CASSYRDRGNQPQHF. Here the CDR3 DNA reads TGTGCCAGCAGTTACCGGGACAGGGGCAATCAGCCCCAGCATTTT.

The chain recombines TRBV12-3 or TRBV12-4 with TRBJ1-1, with a weak D call TRBD1 (5 bases). Trimming shortened V by 2 bases and J by 8 bases, and 6 bases separated the two germline ends. The CDR3 consists of 11 residues. This CDR3 is CASSLRQEAFF. The CDR3 bases are TGTGCCAGCAGTTTAAGACAGGAAGCTTTCTTT.

This chain uses TRBV7-2 with TRBJ1-2; D gene unclear. The CDR3 spans 16 residues. With 5 bases removed from V and 4 bases from J, the gap between germline ends came to 20 bases. From germline, CDR1 is SGHTA and CDR2 FQGNSA. This chain's CDR3 is CASSLSRHLTSYGYTF. CDR3 coding DNA: TGTGCCAGCAGCCTGAGTAGACATCTTACCTCCTATGGCTACACCTTC.

J is TRBJ2-7 and V is TRBV30; D gene uncertain. This CDR3 has 14 residues. Looked up from germline, CDR1 is GTSNPN and CDR2 is SVGIG (reference sequence). Trimming shortened V by 2 bases and J by 0 bases, and 11 bases separated the two germline ends. The CDR3 DNA is TGTGCCTGGAGTAGAGGATTTGGCTCCTACGAGCAGTACTTC. Translated, it gives CAWSRGFGSYEQYF.

The sample holds one count of this clone. This chain links TRBV6-2 or TRBV6-3 with TRBJ2-7, with 11 nucleotides matching TRBD2. This CDR3 region has 19 residues. Trimming at V came to 2 bases and at J to 5 bases, leaving 17 bases not matched to a gene. CDR1 is MNHEY and CDR2 is SVGEGT in the germline V gene. CDR3 nucleotide sequence: TGTGCCAGCAGTTACCCTCTTTTGTTAGCGGGGGGGCCTCGGGACGAGCAGTACTTC. This translates into CASSYPLLLAGGPRDEQYF.

The genes are TRBV5-1 and TRBJ2-7; 8 bases fit TRBD1. Germline V gives CDR1 SGHRS, CDR2 YFSETQ. The CDR3 spans 14 residues. The V segment lost 5 bases and the J segment 5 bases; nucleotides outside the gene matches: 9. CDR3 in DNA: TGCGCCAGCAGAAAGGACAGGGATGGTCACGAGCAGTACTTC. The encoded protein is CASRKDRDGHEQYF.

This clone was found a few times. The rearrangement uses TRBV5-4 and TRBJ1-3; tentative D call: TRBD1 (6 bases). Trimming took 7 bases from V and 4 from J, leaving 12 bases between them. The CDR3 runs 13 residues. Germline assignment: CDR1 SGHNT and CDR2 YYREEE (reference sequence). The CDR3 coding sequence is TGTGCCAGCTCCAGGGGCTCCGGAAACACCATATATTTT. It translates to CASSRGSGNTIYF. The variable domain in full, completed from reference TRBV5-4 and TRBJ1-3, reads ETGVTQSPTHLIKTRGQQVTLRCSSQSGHNTVSWYQQALGQGPQFIFQYYREEENGRGNFPPRFSGLQFPNYSSELNVNALELDDSALYLCASSRGSGNTIYFGEGSWLTVV.

The V call is TRBV6-5, the J call TRBJ1-2, with 7 bases identical to TRBD1. This CDR3 comprises 14 residues. CDR1 is MNHEY, CDR2 SVGAGI, per germline. The V gene end was trimmed by 6 bases and the J gene end by 5 bases; junction bases not matched to a gene: 9. The CDR3 loop reads CASSKETRGYGYTF. The DNA for the CDR3 is TGTGCCAGCAGCAAAGAAACCAGGGGGTATGGCTACACCTTC.

The gene calls are TRBV2 and TRBJ2-7; 9 bases match TRBD2. CDR3 length: 14 amino acids. Per germline, CDR1 SNHLY and CDR2 FYNNEI. J was trimmed by 5 bases and V by 6 bases; bases with no gene match: 8. CDR3 nucleotide sequence: TGTGCCAGCAGACCAGGGACTAGCTTAGACGAGCAGTACTTC. Its translation is CASRPGTSLDEQYF.

This rearrangement joins TRBV5-4 to TRBJ1-2, with 7 bases that match TRBD1. The V gene end was trimmed by 3 bases and the J gene end by 1 base; junction bases not matched to a gene: 9. CDR1 is SGHNT, CDR2 YYREEE, per germline (reference sequence). The CDR3 is 16 amino acids. This CDR3 reads CASSWSGTALNYGYTF. The DNA of the CDR3 is TGTGCCAGCAGCTGGTCCGGGACAGCTCTTAACTATGGCTACACCTTC.

This chain connects TRBV12-3 or TRBV12-4 to TRBJ2-7, with D unresolved. Trimming cost V 5 bases and J 2 bases, with 7 bases left between them. The CDR3 covers 12 residues. CDR3 amino acids: CASSPDTYEQYF. CDR3 DNA sequence: TGTGCCAGCAGTCCCGACACCTACGAGCAGTACTTC.

This chain connects TRBV5-1 to TRBJ1-6; maybe TRBD1 (6 bases). V was trimmed by 4 bases and J by 11 bases, leaving 13 bases between them. CDR1 is SGHRS and CDR2 is YFSETQ in the germline V gene. The CDR3 covers 13 residues. CDR3 region: CASSSRGRPPLHF. In nucleotides, the CDR3 is TGCGCCAGCAGCAGCAGGGGTCGCCCACCCCTCCACTTT.

V usage is TRBV27 and J usage is TRBJ2-5, with 10 bases aligning to TRBD1. The V gene end was trimmed by 5 bases and the J gene end by 7 bases; junction bases not matched to a gene: 7. This CDR3 region has 14 residues. CDR1 is MNHEY, CDR2 SMNVEV, per germline (reference sequence). The CDR3 DNA is TGTGCCAGCAGTACCGACAGGGGGCGGGGGACCCAGTACTTC. This encodes CASSTDRGRGTQYF.

The chain combines TRBV3-1 (or the pseudogene TRBV3-2) with TRBJ2-2; D is unresolved. Trimming pared 1 base from V and 7 bases from J, leaving 7 bases between. The CDR3 loop spans 13 amino acids. CDR1 is LGHDT and CDR2 is YNNKEL in the germline V gene (reference sequence). The CDR3 nucleotides read TGTGCCAGCAGCCAAGCGTTCGGCGGGGAGCTGTTTTTT. As protein: CASSQAFGGELFF.

The rearrangement uses TRBV2 and TRBJ1-5; unclear D gene. Trimming took 6 bases from V and 5 from J, leaving 11 bases between them. Germline V CDR1 and CDR2: SNHLY, FYNNEI. The CDR3 sequence is 13 residues long. CDR3 DNA sequence: TGTGCCAGCAGCTTCAGCGGGGATCAGCCCCAGCATTTT. This encodes CASSFSGDQPQHF.